The clone carrying this T cell receptor beta chain was observed a single time. The data belong to a study of blood T cell repertoires in COVID-19. Turning to the study itself: The study drew acute and convalescent COVID-19 samples from the United States, Italy and Spain. PBMCs, B-cell-depleted T cells, or T cells provided the cDNA or gDNA that made up the material.

The table came from immunoSEQ multiplex PCR; TCRdb's copy has only in-frame clones and leaves some out. Altogether roughly 290,000 clones are present, approximately 89% being singletons, with the ten largest covering about 8%. Germline V CDR1 and CDR2: DFQATT, SNEGSKA (reference sequence). V was trimmed by 3 bases and J by 5 bases, leaving 19 bases between them. This CDR3 region has 15 residues. This receptor was obtained from a woman in her forties or fifties who had recovered from COVID-19. The sequenced material came from peripheral blood. The rearrangement joins TRBV20-1 to TRBJ2-5; tentatively, D is TRBD2 (6 bases). The CDR3 loop reads CSASPPTGEWETQYF. The CDR3 bases are TGCAGTGCTAGTCCACCAACGGGGGAGTGGGAGACCCAGTACTTC.